Listed here is a single T cell receptor (beta chain). This sample was included in a study of blood T cell repertoires in COVID-19. In the study overall: Donors in the United States, Italy and Spain gave samples during acute or convalescent COVID-19. T cells, B-cell-depleted T cells, or PBMCs provided the cDNA or gDNA that served as material.

This CDR3 is built from 16 residues. J gave up 2 bases and V 3 bases, and 8 bases lay outside the gene matches. Germline V gene sequence: CDR1 LGHDT, CDR2 YNNKEL (reference sequence). Per the original methods: Reference gene primer amplification gave estimated nucleated cell counts. Sequenced by immunoSEQ multiplex PCR; TCRdb stores in-frame clones only, minus some. V, J and clone size are taken as reported in that table, and D and trimming were inferred from the DNA itself. This sample yields tens of thousands of clones, of which about 87% are seen a single time; around 9% belongs to the top ten. The TCR originated in a human donor in a cohort sampled during active COVID-19. This chain uses TRBV3-1 (or the pseudogene TRBV3-2) with TRBJ1-2; 8 bases match TRBD1. Specimen: peripheral blood. CDR3 sequence: CASSQRTDRGNYGYTF. The CDR3 DNA reads TGTGCCAGCAGCCAGAGGACCGACAGGGGAAACTATGGCTACACCTTC.